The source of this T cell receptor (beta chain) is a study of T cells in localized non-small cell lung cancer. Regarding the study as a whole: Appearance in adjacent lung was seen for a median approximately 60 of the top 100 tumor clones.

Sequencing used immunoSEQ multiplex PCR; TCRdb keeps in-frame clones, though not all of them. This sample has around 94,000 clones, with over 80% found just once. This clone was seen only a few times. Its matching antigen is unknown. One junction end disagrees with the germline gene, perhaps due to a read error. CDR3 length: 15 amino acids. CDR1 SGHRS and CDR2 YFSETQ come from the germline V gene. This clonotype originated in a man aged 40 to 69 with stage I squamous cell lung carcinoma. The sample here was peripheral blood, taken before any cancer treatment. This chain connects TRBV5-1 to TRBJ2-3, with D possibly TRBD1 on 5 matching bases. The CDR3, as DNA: TGCGCCAGCAGTTTGGACACCTACCTCACAGATACGCAGTATTTT. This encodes CASSLDTYLTDTQYF.